This T cell receptor (beta chain) was recovered during a study of shared clonotypes between healthy human individuals. Overall study results and limits: An effect of sequencing depth on clonotype sharing among donors was expected. Generation probabilities of non-shared clonotypes were lower (relative to those shared by all four donors).

In regard to this clone: Antigen unknown.

V was shortened by 6 bases and J by 14 bases, with 14 bases between the two germline ends. This CDR3 is 10 amino acids long. Germline lookup yields CDR1 DFQATT and CDR2 SNEGSKA (reference sequence). Each cell subset's genomic DNA was divided evenly among several immunoSEQ plates. Assay: immunoSEQ multiplex PCR; the TCRdb copy retains only in-frame clones and omits some. The repertoire holds fewer than 1.4 million clones, with approximately 80% as singletons. Those who donated were healthy HIV-negative adults, with no recent acute infections or vaccinations reported. The TCR comes from a young man in good health. Some clones in this sample may be carry-over from other donors' samples. The sequenced sample was memory CD4+ T cells from PBMCs. The subset was: CD45RA-negative fraction. The chain links TRBV20-1 to TRBJ2-1, with TRBD1 as a possible D gene (6 bases). The CDR3 loop is CSATSSGEFF. The CDR3 nucleotides are TGCAGTGCCACCAGCTCAGGGGAGTTCTTC.